This TCR beta chain was observed in a study of T cells in tuberculosis. Study in general: Sequenced TCRs come from CD1B-GMM tetramer-binding T cells.

Germline V lookup: CDR1 MNHEY, CDR2 SMNVEV (reference sequence). The length of the CDR3 is 17 residues. J was trimmed by 0 bases and V by 6 bases; bases with no gene match: 9. Sorting used thawed, overnight-rested PBMC stained with anti-CD3, a viability dye and GMM-loaded CD1B tetramer. CD1B tetramers were loaded with Rhodococcus equi-derived C32 glucose monomycolate. Tetramer-negative cells, approximately 110,000 per donor, were also sorted. TCR-alpha and TCR-beta chains were sequenced unpaired. Some clones are missing from TCRdb's copy, which holds only in-frame ones; the method was immunoSEQ multiplex PCR. The sample holds about 59,000 clones; approximately 80% are singletons and the top ten take 9.5% to 15%. Study results and caveats: The stringent gate may have excluded weak CD1B-GMM tetramer binders.

A remark on this clone: Other DNA sequences from this sample encode an identical CDR3 as well.

The V and J genes are TRBV27 and TRBJ1-4, with TRBD1 identical over 8 bases. The sequenced sample consisted of CD1b-GMM tetramer-negative cells sorted from PBMCs. The origin of this receptor is an adult woman with latent tuberculosis. The CDR3 sequence is CASSPLDRAATNEKLFF. The DNA for the CDR3 is TGTGCCAGCAGCCCCTTGGACAGGGCTGCAACTAATGAAAAACTGTTTTTT.